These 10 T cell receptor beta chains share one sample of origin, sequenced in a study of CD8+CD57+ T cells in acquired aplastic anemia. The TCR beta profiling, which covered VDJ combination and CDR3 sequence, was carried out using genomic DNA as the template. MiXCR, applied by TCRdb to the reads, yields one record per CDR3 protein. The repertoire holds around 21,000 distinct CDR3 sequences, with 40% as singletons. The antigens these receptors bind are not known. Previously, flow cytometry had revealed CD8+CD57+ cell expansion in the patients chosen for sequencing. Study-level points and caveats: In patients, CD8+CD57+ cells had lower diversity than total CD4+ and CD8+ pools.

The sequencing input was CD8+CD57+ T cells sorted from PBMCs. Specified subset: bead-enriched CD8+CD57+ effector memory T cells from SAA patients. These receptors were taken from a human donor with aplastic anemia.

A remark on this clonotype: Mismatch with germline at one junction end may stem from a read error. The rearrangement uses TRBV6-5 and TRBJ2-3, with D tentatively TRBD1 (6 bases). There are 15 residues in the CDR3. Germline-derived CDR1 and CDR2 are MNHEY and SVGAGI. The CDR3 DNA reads TGTGCCTGCAGTTACAAGGGGGTTTACACAGATACGCAGTATTTT. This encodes CACSYKGVYTDTQYF.

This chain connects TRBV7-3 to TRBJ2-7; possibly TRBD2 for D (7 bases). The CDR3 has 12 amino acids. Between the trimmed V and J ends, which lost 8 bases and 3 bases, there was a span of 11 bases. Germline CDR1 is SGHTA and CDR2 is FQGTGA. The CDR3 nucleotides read TGTGCCAGCGGGGGGGCCAACTACGAGCAGTACTTC. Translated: CASGGANYEQYF.

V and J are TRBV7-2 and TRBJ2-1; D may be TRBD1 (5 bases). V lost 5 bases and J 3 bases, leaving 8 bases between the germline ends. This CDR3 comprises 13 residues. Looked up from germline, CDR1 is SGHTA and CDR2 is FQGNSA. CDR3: CASSSRDYNEQFF. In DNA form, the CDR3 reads TGTGCCAGCAGCAGCAGGGACTACAATGAGCAGTTCTTC. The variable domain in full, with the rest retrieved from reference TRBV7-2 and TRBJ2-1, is GAGVSQSPSNKVTEKGKDVELRCDPISGHTALYWYRQSLGQGLEFLIYFQGNSAPDKSGLPSDRFSAERTGGSVSTLTIQRTQQEDSAVYLCASSSRDYNEQFFGPGTRLTVL.

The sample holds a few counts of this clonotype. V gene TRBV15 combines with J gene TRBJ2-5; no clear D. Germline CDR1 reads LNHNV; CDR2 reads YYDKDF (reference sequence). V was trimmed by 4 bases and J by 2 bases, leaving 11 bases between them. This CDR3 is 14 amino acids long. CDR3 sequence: CATSTLRMQETQYF. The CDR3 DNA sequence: TGTGCCACCAGCACCCTCCGGATGCAAGAGACCCAGTACTTC.

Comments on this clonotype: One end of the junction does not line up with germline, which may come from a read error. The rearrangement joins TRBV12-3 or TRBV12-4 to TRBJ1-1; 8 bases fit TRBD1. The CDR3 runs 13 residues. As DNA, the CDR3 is TGTGCCAGCAGAAGACAGGGGAACACTGAAGCTTCCTTT. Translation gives CASRRQGNTEASF.

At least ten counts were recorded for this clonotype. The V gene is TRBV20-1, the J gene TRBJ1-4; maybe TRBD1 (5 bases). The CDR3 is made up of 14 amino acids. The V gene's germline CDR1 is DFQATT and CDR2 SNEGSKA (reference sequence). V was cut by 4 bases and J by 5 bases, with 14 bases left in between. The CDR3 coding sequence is TGCAGTGCTAAGTGGGGGGACGCGAATGAAAAACTGTTTTTT. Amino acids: CSAKWGDANEKLFF.

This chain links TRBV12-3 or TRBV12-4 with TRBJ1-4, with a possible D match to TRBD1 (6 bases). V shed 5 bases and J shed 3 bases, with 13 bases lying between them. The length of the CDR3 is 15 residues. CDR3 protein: CASSPDQGSNEKLFF. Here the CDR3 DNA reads TGTGCCAGCAGTCCGGACCAGGGGTCTAATGAAAAACTGTTTTTT.

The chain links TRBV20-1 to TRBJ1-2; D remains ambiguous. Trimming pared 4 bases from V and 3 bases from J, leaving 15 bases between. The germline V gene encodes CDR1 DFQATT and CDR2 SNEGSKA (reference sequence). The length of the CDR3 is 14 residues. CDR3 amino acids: CSAIWQHVYYGYTF. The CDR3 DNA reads TGCAGTGCTATTTGGCAACACGTGTACTATGGCTACACCTTC.

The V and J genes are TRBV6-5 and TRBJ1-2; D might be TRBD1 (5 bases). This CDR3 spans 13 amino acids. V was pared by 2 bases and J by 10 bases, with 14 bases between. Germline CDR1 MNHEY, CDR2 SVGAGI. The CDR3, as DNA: TGTGCCAGCAGTTACGAGGTGGGACGGGACTACACCTTC. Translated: CASSYEVGRDYTF.

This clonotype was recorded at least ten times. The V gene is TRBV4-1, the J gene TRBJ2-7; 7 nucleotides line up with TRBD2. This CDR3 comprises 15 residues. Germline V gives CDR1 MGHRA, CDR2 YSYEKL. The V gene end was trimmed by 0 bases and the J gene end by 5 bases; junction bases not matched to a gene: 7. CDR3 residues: CASSQDFMAGDEQYF. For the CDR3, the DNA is TGCGCCAGCAGCCAAGATTTTATGGCGGGAGACGAGCAGTACTTC.